The 5 T cell receptor beta chains reported below all come from one sample, sequenced in a study of T cell repertoires in aging, cancer and after chemotherapy (dated by TCRdb to the late 2010s). Instrument used: Illumina MiSeq. Rearranged TRB sequences spanning V, D and J segments were amplified by multiplex touch-down PCR using a mixed TRB-A/B primer pool. TCRdb trimmed the raw reads at Q25, called clones with MiXCR and kept productive beta chains. When rows share a CDR3 protein, they turn into one entry using the most common DNA and genes. The sample table contains about 15,000 distinct CDR3 sequences; only one count was recorded for over 45% of them. Over 9.5% of the sample rests with the top ten. TCR beta rearrangements were amplified from genomic DNA extracted from peripheral blood rather than from sorted cells or RNA. The sequenced sample consisted of blood. The receptors stem from a human donor in good health.

The sample holds a few counts of this clonotype. The chain couples TRBV19 to TRBJ2-4; D gene ambiguous. Trimming cost V 4 bases and J 7 bases, with 5 bases left between them. CDR3 length: 11 residues. Germline CDR1 LNHDA, CDR2 SQIVND (reference sequence). CDR3 loop: CASSTLNIQYF. The CDR3 region has the DNA TGTGCCAGTAGTACCCTGAACATTCAGTACTTC.

V usage is TRBV6-2 or TRBV6-3 and J usage is TRBJ2-7; no reliable D call. With 6 bases removed from V and 0 bases from J, the gap between germline ends came to 15 bases. The CDR3 loop spans 15 amino acids. Per germline, CDR1 MNHEY and CDR2 SVGEGT. The DNA for the CDR3 is TGTGCCAGCAGACAGCAAAGGGTTAGCTCCTACGAGCAGTACTTC. Amino acid sequence: CASRQQRVSSYEQYF.

This clonotype was seen once. CDR3 in amino acids: CASSPGKTPYEQYF. The CDR3 nucleotides read TGTGCCAGCAGCCCCGGGAAAACCCCCTACGAGCAGTACTTC. The V call is TRBV6-5, the J call TRBJ2-7; TRBD2 is a possible D gene (5 bases). V was pared by 6 bases and J by 2 bases, with 14 bases between. The CDR3 length is 14 residues. The germline CDR1 and CDR2 sequences are MNHEY and SVGAGI.

This clonotype is medium-sized. V usage is TRBV29-1 and J usage is TRBJ2-3; 8 nucleotides agree with TRBD2. J was trimmed by 2 bases and V by 7 bases; bases with no gene match: 11. The CDR3 runs 15 residues. The germline gives CDR1 SQVTM, CDR2 ANQGSEA. CDR3 sequence reads: CSAPGGGGVTDTQYF. The CDR3 nucleotides are TGCAGCGCCCCCGGGGGGGGGGGCGTCACAGATACGCAGTATTTT.

V is TRBV12-3 or TRBV12-4 and J is TRBJ2-3, with a weak D call TRBD2 (5 bases). The CDR3 length is 13 residues. The V end lost 8 bases, the J end lost 0 bases, and 9 bases lay between the germline ends. The CDR3 bases are TGTGCCAGCCAGGACTCGAGCACAGATACGCAGTATTTT. Its protein product is CASQDSSTDTQYF.